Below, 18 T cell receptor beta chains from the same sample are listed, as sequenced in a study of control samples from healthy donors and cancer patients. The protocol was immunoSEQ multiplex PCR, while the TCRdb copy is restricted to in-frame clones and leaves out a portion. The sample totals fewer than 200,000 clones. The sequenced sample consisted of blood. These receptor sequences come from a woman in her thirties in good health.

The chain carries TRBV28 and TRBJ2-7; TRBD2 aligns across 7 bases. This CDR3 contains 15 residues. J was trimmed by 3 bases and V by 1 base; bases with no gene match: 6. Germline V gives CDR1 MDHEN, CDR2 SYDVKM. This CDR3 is CASSLSGGGLYEQYF. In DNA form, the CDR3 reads TGTGCCAGCAGTTTATCCGGCGGGGGACTCTACGAGCAGTACTTC.

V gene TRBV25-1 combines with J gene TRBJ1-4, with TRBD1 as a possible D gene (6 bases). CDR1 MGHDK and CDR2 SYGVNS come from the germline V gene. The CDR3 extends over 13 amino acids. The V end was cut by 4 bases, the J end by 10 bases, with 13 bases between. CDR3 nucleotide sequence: TGTGCCAGCAGTGGACGGGGGCCGATAAAACTGTTTTTT. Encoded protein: CASSGRGPIKLFF.

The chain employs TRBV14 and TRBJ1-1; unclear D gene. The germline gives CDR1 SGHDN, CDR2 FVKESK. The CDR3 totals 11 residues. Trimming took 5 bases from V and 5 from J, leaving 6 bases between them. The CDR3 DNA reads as TGTGCCAGCAGCGCTTGGACTGAAGCTTTCTTT. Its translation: CASSAWTEAFF.

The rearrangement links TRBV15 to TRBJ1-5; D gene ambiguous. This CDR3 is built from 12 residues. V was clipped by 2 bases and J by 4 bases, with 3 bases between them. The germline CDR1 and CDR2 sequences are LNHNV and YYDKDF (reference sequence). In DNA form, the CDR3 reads TGTGCCACCAGCAGATCGAATCAGCCCCAGCATTTT. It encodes CATSRSNQPQHF. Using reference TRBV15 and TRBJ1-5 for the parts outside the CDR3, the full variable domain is DAMVIQNPRYQVTQFGKPVTLSCSQTLNHNVMYWYQQKSSQAPKLLFHYYDKDFNNEADTPDNFQSRRPNTSFCFLDIRSPGLGDTAMYLCATSRSNQPQHFGDGTRLSIL.

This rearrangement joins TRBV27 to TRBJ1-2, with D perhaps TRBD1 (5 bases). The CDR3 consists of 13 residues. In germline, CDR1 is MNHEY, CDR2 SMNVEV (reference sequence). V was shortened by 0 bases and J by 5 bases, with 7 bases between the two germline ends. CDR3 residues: CASSLSGGYGYTF. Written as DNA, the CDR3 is TGTGCCAGCAGTTTATCTGGGGGTTATGGCTACACCTTC.

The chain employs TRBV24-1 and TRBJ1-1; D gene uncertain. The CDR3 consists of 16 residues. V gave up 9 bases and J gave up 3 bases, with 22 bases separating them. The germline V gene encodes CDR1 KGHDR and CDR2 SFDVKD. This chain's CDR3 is CATEGFSTNGDTEAFF. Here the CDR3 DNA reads TGTGCCACCGAGGGTTTCTCTACCAACGGGGACACTGAAGCTTTCTTT.

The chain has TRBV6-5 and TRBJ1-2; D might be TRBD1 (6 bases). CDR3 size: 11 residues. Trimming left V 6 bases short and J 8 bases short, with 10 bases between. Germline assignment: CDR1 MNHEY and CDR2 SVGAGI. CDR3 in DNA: TGTGCCAGCAGATCGACAGGAGGCTACACCTTC. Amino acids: CASRSTGGYTF.

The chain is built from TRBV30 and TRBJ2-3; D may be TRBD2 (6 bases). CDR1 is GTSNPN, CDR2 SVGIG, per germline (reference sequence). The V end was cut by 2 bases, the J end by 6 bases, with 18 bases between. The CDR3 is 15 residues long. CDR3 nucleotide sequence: TGTGCCTGGAGTAACCAGCTAGCGCTTGGGGATACGCAGTATTTT. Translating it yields CAWSNQLALGDTQYF.

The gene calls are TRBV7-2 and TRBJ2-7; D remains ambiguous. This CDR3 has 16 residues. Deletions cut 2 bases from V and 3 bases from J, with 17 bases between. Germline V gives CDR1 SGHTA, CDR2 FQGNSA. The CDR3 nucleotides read TGTGCCAGCAGCTTATACCTTGGAGTTCCTAACTACGAGCAGTACTTC. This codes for CASSLYLGVPNYEQYF.

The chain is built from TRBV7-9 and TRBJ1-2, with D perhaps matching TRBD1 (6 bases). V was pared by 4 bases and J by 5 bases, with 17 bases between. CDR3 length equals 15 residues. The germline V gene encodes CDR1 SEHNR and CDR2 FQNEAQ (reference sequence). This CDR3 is CASSSQGRSSYGYTF. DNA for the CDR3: TGTGCCAGCAGCTCACAGGGCAGGTCCTCTTATGGCTACACCTTC.

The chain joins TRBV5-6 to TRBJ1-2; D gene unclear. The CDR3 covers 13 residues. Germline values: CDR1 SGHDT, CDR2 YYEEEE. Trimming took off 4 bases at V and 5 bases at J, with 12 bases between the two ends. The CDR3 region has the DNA TGTGCCAGCAGCCCGACGGAGTATTATGGCTACACCTTC. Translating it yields CASSPTEYYGYTF.

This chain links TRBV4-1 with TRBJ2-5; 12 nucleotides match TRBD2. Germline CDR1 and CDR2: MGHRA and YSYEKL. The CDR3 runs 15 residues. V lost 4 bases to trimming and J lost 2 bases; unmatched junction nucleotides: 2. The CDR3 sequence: CASSPSGGAQETQYF. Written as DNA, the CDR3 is TGCGCCAGCAGCCCTAGCGGGGGGGCTCAAGAGACCCAGTACTTC.

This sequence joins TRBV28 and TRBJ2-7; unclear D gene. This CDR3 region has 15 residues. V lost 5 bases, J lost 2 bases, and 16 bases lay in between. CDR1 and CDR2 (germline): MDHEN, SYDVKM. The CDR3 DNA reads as TGTGCCAGCAGTCGAGGACGCCTCCTCACCTACGAGCAGTACTTC. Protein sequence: CASSRGRLLTYEQYF.

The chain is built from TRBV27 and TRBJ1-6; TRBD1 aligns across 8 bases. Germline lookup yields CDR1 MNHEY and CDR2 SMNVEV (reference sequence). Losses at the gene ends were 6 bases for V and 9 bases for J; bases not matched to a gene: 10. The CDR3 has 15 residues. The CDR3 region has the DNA TGTGCCAGCAGACCGACGGACAGGGTGGGTTCACCCCTCCACTTT. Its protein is CASRPTDRVGSPLHF.

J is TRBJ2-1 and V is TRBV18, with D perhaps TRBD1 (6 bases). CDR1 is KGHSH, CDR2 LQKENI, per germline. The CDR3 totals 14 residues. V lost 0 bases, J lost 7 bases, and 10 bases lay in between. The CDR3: CASSPPTGRNEQFF. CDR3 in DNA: TGTGCCAGCTCACCACCCACAGGGCGGAATGAGCAGTTCTTC.

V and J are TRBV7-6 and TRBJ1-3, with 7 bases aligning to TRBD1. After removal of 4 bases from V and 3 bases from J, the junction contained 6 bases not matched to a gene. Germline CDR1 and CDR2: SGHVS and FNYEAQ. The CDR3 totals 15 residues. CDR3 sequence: CASSSYDRVGNTIYF. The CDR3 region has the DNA TGTGCCAGCAGCTCCTATGACAGGGTTGGAAACACCATATATTTT.

The CDR3 DNA sequence: TGTGCCAGCAGCTCGACAGTGACCAATGGCTACACCTTC. Translating gives CASSSTVTNGYTF. The chain carries TRBV7-2 and TRBJ1-2, with D possibly matching TRBD1 (5 bases). This CDR3 spans 13 amino acids. CDR1 is SGHTA and CDR2 is FQGNSA in the germline V gene. V lost 4 bases to trimming and J lost 6 bases, with 12 bases between them.

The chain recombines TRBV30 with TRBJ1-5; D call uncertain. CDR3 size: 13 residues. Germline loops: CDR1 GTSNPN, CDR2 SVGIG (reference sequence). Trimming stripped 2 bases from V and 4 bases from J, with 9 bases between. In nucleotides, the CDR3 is TGTGCCTGGAGTCCCGAGGCTAATCAGCCCCAGCATTTT. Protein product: CAWSPEANQPQHF. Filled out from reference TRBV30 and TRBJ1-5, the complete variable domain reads SQTIHQWPATLVQPVGSPLSLECTVEGTSNPNLYWYRQAAGRGLQLLFYSVGIGQISSEVPQNLSASRPQDRQFILSSKKLLLSDSGFYLCAWSPEANQPQHFGDGTRLSIL.